This T cell receptor (beta chain) was obtained from a study of shared clonotypes between healthy human individuals (dated by TCRdb to the early 2020s). For the wider study: A couple of women and a few men aged 18 to 49 years were included in the cohort. Each donor's leukapheresis produced roughly between roughly 0.85 and 10 billion PBMCs. For each donor, three plates each were used for CD4 naive and CD4 memory, two plates were used for CD8 naive, and one plate was used for CD8 memory. The study deeply sequenced blood TCR repertoires of several healthy adults to estimate repertoire size and the extent of clonotype sharing between individuals. Different laboratories and diverse techniques were used to prepare libraries and sequence TCR repertoires, to increase sequencing depth and limit assay-specific biases.

This clone was detected ten times or more. The clone's antigen remains unknown. No base quality values were provided; no much bigger clone lies one nucleotide off. General study outcomes and caveats: Only blood was sampled, and tissue TCR repertoires likely differ from those in blood. When a handful of donors were compared, the shared fraction of clonotypes was about 5.2% for naive CD4, 3.5% to 4% for naive CD8, 2% to 2.5% for memory CD4, and approximately 0.4% for memory CD8. Clonotypes shared by all four sorted-subset donors showed higher generation probabilities than non-shared clonotypes. Even with the large sequencing depth, rarefaction of the sorted-subset datasets indicated that sequencing was incomplete. Because the study included a small number of donors, the genetic and exposure-history diversity represented was limited. Estimated clonotype richness was generally larger for naive than for memory subsets. Pairwise subsampling led to the expectation that sequencing depth would affect the degree of clonotype sharing among donors.

The donors were healthy, HIV-negative adults with no recently reported acute infections or vaccinations. Every donor was a Caucasian adult living in Nashville, Tennessee, USA. CD4+ T cells were enriched by magnetic negative selection, after which naive cells were positively selected on CD45RA and the negative fraction was taken as the memory subset. Blood was obtained by leukapheresis, after which PBMCs were separated by Ficoll-Histopaque density gradient centrifugation and cryopreserved in liquid nitrogen vapor phase. Purity and quantity of every magnetically sorted T cell population were checked by analytical flow cytometry. Genomic DNA was isolated from every sorted fraction and measured by UV absorbance on a Nanodrop 2000c. There are 13 amino acids in the CDR3, from cysteine to phenylalanine inclusive. Only the CDR3 portion is preserved as DNA: 39 bases, with reading frame beginning at the first base. Ends trimmed: V by 7 bases, J by 0 bases; bases unmatched to a gene: 5. CDR1 SQVTM and CDR2 ANQGSEA were looked up in the germline V gene.

Using the deep immunoSEQ assay, multiplex PCR amplified TCR CDR3 regions from genomic DNA. Extracted genomic DNA from each cell subset was distributed evenly across all wells of several immunoSEQ 96-well plates, and each plate was treated as a replicate. For sorted subsets, around 200 ng genomic DNA, equal to approximately 30,000 T cell genomes, was loaded into each replicate PCR. Purified libraries were quantified with a Qubit 3.0 fluorometer, sized on a Bioanalyzer 2100, and re-quantified with the KAPA Library Quantification kit. Every immunoSEQ 96-well plate was sequenced on a separate single-read 150-cycle Illumina NextSeq 550 flow cell. Processing in the source paper ran as follows. The immunoSEQ output contained only junctional sequences without quality scores, so filtering could not match that applied to full-length reads. Sequences were annotated with PyIR, a Python wrapper for IgBLAST v1.9, using IMGT germline references to assign V/J genes and CDR3. Reads were removed for weak V/J assignments (E-value above 1e-6), missing CDR3, stop codons, out-of-frame junctions, or ambiguous translated residues. A V3J clonotype was defined by an identical inferred V gene, J gene, and CDR3 amino acid sequence. Percentage overlap between repertoires was calculated by dividing the number of shared unique clonotypes by the size of the smaller repertoire. Repertoire richness was assessed with RTK rarefaction, the Chao1 estimator, and Recon v2.1 estimates of unobserved clonotypes. OLGA was used to compute generation probabilities for all TCRbeta clonotypes that the gDNA method yielded from four donors. Here the immuneACCESS table is served through TCRdb, limited to in-frame sequences with V and J called. Missing clones are a known gap in these copies; in checked studies unresolved V genes cover under half, and the rest lacks a known reason. V and J calls and clone size come straight from that table; D and trimming were deduced from the DNA. This sample has some 900,000 clones in its table, and over 75% of those were observed once. Roughly 1.5% of the sample is held by the ten biggest clonotypes.

This TCR came from a man aged 18 to 30 in good health. The sample consisted of memory CD4+ T cells sorted from blood. The cell subset or site label here, explained by the study, means: CD45RA-negative fraction. The chain employs TRBV29-1 and TRBJ1-1; TRBD1 fits 7 bases in the junction. The DNA sequence is TGCAGCGCTAGGGACAGACTGAACACTGAAGCTTTCTTT. It codes for CSARDRLNTEAFF. This CDR3, with the reference TRBV29-1 and TRBJ1-1 proteins standing in past its ends, gives the full variable domain SAVISQKPSRDICQRGTSLTIQCQVDSQVTMMFWYRQQPGQSLTLIATANQGSEATYESGFVIDKFPISRPNLTFSTLTVSNMSPEDSSIYLCSARDRLNTEAFFGQGTRLTVV.